This T cell receptor beta chain was sequenced for a study of tumor-infiltrating lymphocytes in primary liver carcinoma. This clonotype showed up just a few times. Using a constant-region primer together with ProtoScript II reverse transcriptase, TCR beta cDNA was made from about 500 ng of total RNA. What produced the TCR beta libraries was three nested multiplex PCR rounds using slightly modified ARM-PCR. Investigators reported that the first two PCR rounds, at 10 cycles each, used TRBV1-TRBV30 forward primers with a C-beta reverse primer. TCRdb re-called the multiplex PCR reads with MiXCR, one entry per CDR3 protein. This sample carries approximately 110,000 distinct CDR3 sequences, under 65% of them seen once, and the ten largest clones take 7% to 10%. Germline CDR1 and CDR2: SGHRS and YFSETQ. V lost 3 bases and J 5 bases, leaving 17 bases between the germline ends. CDR3 length equals 16 residues.

Both RNA and DNA were isolated together from about 19-30 mg of bulk tissue that had not been sorted. The sequencing input was liver tumor tissue from sampling region 3. The sample's subset: tumor region T3, left-lateral pole. The chain is built from TRBV5-1 and TRBJ2-2; D could derive from TRBD1 or TRBD2 (6 bases each). This receptor was identified in a woman in her sixties or seventies with primary liver carcinoma and hepatitis B virus infection. This CDR3 reads CASSSGTQGGTGELFF. CDR3 DNA: TGCGCCAGCAGCTCCGGGACCCAAGGGGGGACCGGGGAGCTGTTTTTT.